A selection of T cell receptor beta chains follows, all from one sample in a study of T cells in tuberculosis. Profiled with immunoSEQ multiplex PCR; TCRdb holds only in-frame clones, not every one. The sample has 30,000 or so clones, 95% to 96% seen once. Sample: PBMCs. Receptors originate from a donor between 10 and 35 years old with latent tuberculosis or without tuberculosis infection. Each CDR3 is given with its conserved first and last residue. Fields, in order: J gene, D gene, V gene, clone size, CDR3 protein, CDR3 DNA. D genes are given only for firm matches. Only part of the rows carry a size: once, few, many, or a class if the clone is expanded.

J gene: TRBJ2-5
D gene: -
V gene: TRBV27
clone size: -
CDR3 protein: CASSSPGSGQETQYF
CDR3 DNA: TGTGCCAGCAGTTCACCTGGGAGCGGACAAGAGACCCAGTACTTC

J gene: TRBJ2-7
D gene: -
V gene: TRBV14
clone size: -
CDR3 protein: CASSLSVYEQYF
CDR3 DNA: TGTGCCAGCAGCCTTTCGGTGTACGAGCAGTACTTC

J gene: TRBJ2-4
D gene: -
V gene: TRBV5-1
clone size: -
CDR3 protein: CASSSPNSLAKNIQYF
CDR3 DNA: TGCGCCAGCAGCTCCCCTAACAGTCTAGCCAAAAACATTCAGTACTTC

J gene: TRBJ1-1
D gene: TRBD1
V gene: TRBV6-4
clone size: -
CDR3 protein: CASRDTDQGETEAFF
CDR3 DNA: TGTGCCAGCAGGGACACCGACCAGGGGGAGACTGAAGCTTTCTTT

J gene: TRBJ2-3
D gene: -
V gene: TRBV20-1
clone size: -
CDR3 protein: CSADSGNTQYF
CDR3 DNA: TGCAGTGCGGATTCAGGGAATACGCAGTATTTT

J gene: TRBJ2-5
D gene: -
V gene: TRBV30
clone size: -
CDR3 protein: CAWGSYGTQYF
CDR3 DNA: TGTGCCTGGGGTTCCTACGGGACCCAGTACTTC

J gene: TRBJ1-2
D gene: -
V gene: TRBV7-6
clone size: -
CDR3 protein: CASSLSQGHYGYTF
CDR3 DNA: TGTGCCAGCAGCTTAAGCCAGGGCCACTATGGCTACACCTTC

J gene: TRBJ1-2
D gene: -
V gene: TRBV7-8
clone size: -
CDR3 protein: CASSPGAGANYGYTF
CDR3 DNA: TGTGCCAGCAGCCCCGGGGCAGGGGCTAACTATGGCTACACCTTC

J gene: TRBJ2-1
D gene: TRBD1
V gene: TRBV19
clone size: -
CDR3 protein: CASSIWGQAPTEQFF
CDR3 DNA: TGTGCCAGTAGTATATGGGGACAGGCCCCTACTGAGCAGTTCTTC

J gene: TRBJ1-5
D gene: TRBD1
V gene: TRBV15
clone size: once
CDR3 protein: CATSREPGQGNQPQHF
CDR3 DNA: TGTGCCACCAGCAGAGAACCGGGACAGGGGAATCAGCCCCAGCATTTT

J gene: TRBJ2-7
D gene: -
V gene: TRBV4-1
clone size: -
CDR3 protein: CASSQAVTYEQYF
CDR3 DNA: TGCGCCAGCAGCCAGGCAGTCACCTACGAGCAGTACTTC

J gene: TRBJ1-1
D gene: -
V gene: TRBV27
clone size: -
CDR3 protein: CASSPDRFYTEAFF
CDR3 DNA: TGTGCCAGCAGTCCAGACAGGTTCTACACTGAAGCTTTCTTT

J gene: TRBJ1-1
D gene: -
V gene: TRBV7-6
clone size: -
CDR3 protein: CASSGLGGGTEAFF
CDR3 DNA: TGTGCCAGCAGCGGGTTAGGGGGGGGCACTGAAGCTTTCTTT

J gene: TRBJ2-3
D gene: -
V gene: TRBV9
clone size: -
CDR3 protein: CASSVGVTGGPLYTQYF
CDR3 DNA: TGTGCCAGCAGCGTAGGTGTGACGGGGGGCCCACTTTATACGCAGTATTTT

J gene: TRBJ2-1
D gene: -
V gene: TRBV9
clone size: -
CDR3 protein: CASSVQTESEQFF
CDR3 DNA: TGTGCCAGCAGCGTACAAACCGAGTCCGAGCAGTTCTTC

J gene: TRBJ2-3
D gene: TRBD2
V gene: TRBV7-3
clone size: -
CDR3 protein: CASSLTRPSGGRVSDTQYF
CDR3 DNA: TGTGCCAGCAGCTTAACCCGCCCCTCTGGCGGGAGAGTCTCAGATACGCAGTATTTT

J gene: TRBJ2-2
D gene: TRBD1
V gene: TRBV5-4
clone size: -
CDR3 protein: CASSRTGSGTGELFF
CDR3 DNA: TGTGCCAGCAGCCGGACAGGGTCGGGCACCGGGGAGCTGTTTTTT

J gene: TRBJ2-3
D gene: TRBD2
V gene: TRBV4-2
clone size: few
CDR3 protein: CASSQEAAGGPDTQYF
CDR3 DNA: TGTGCCAGCAGCCAAGAGGCAGCGGGAGGGCCCGATACGCAGTATTTT

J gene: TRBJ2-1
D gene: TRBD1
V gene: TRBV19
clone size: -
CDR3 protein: CASSMGTGGAYEQFF
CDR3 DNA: TGTGCCAGTAGTATGGGGACAGGGGGCGCGTATGAGCAGTTCTTC

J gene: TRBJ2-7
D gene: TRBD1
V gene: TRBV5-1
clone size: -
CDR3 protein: CASKAGQGARYEQYF
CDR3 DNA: TGCGCCAGCAAGGCGGGACAGGGGGCGAGATACGAGCAGTACTTC

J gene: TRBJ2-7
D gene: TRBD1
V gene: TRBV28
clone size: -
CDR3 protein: CASSLPPRGPHEQYF
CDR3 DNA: TGTGCCAGCAGTTTACCCCCCAGGGGGCCCCACGAGCAGTACTTC

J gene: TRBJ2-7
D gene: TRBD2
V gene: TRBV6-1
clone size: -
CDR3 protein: CASGVAGSEQYF
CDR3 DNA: TGTGCCTCAGGGGTAGCGGGAAGCGAGCAGTACTTC

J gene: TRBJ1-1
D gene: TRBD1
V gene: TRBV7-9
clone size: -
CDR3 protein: CASSLGDRGGPEAFF
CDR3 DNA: TGTGCCAGCAGCTTAGGGGACAGGGGTGGACCTGAAGCTTTCTTT